This is a list of T cell receptor beta chains from one sample in a study of blood T cell repertoires in COVID-19. TCRdb's copy holds only in-frame clones and misses some; the assay was immunoSEQ multiplex PCR. Of about 140,000 clones in the sample, about four fifths were seen once. Sequencing was carried out using PBMCs or T cells enriched from blood (not recorded which). Every receptor here comes from a woman aged 45-65 years with acute COVID-19. CDR3s include the opening cysteine and the closing phenylalanine or tryptophan. The D gene is left open where the match is weak. The listing skips clone size in some rows; elsewhere it reads once, few, many or a size class.

TRBV5-5,TRBJ2-7,TRBD2,.,TGTGCCAGCAGCTTGGAGTGGGGGGGCGAGCAGTACTTC,CASSLEWGGEQYF
TRBV9,TRBJ1-1,.,few,TGTGCCAGCAGCAAGTGGGAGTTCGGAAACACTGAAGCTTTCTTT,CASSKWEFGNTEAFF
TRBV27,TRBJ1-6,.,.,TGTGCCAGCAGACTAACCCCCAGAGGTTCACCCCTCCACTTT,CASRLTPRGSPLHF
TRBV7-9,TRBJ1-1,TRBD1,.,TGTGCCAGCAGCTTAGGGGTACAGGGGGGCACTGAAGCTTTCTTT,CASSLGVQGGTEAFF
TRBV11-1,TRBJ2-7,.,.,TGTGCCAGCAGCCAAGGATTAGCGGACGGAACCGAGCAGTACTTC,CASSQGLADGTEQYF
TRBV25-1,TRBJ2-5,.,.,TGTGCCAGCAGTGTGCGGGGCTTACAGGGGGAGACCCAGTACTTC,CASSVRGLQGETQYF
TRBV3-1/TRBV3-2,TRBJ1-5,.,.,TGTGCCAGCAGCCAAGAGCTGGGGCAACAGCCCCAGCATTTT,CASSQELGQQPQHF
TRBV30,TRBJ1-6,.,.,TGTGCCTGGAGTGCCGGGATGACGGGTTATAATTCACCCCTCCACTTT,CAWSAGMTGYNSPLHF
TRBV2,TRBJ1-3,TRBD1,.,TGTGCCAGCAGTAAGGACAGGGCTGGAAACACCATATATTTT,CASSKDRAGNTIYF
TRBV19,TRBJ2-1,TRBD2,once,TGTGCCAGTCGAGGGGAAGCGGGAGGGCCTGGTGAGCAGTTCTTC,CASRGEAGGPGEQFF
TRBV6-1,TRBJ1-5,TRBD1,.,TGTGCCAGCAGTGAACAGGGGGCTGGAGGTCAGCCCCAGCATTTT,CASSEQGAGGQPQHF
TRBV2,TRBJ1-2,.,.,TGTGCCAGCAGTGAAACCCAGGTGGGGGGCTATGGCTACACCTTC,CASSETQVGGYGYTF
TRBV29-1,TRBJ1-1,.,.,TGCAGCGTCGCCCGAGGGGGAAGGCACACTGAAGCTTTCTTT,CSVARGGRHTEAFF
TRBV9,TRBJ2-5,TRBD1,.,TGTGCCAGCAGCCTTACTACAGGGGTGGGGGAGACCCAGTACTTC,CASSLTTGVGETQYF
TRBV5-4,TRBJ1-6,.,few,TGTGCCAGCAGACAGGAAAGTAATTCACCCCTCCACTTT,CASRQESNSPLHF
TRBV3-1/TRBV3-2,TRBJ2-3,.,once,TGTGCCAGCAGCCAGAACCAGGCGCAGTATTTT,CASSQNQAQYF
TRBV18,TRBJ2-5,.,.,TGTGCCAGCTCACTGCCCCCAGGGGCCCAGTACTTC,CASSLPPGAQYF
TRBV27,TRBJ1-5,.,.,TGTGCCAGCAGTTTACGGGGGAACAATCAGCCCCAGCATTTT,CASSLRGNNQPQHF
TRBV5-6,TRBJ1-2,.,.,TGTGCCAGCAGCTTGCTCCGGGGGGGCTATGGCTACACCTTC,CASSLLRGGYGYTF
TRBV7-2,TRBJ2-7,TRBD2,.,TGTGCCAGCAGCTTAGCCGGACTAGCGAAGAGCGAGCAGTACTTC,CASSLAGLAKSEQYF
TRBV30,TRBJ1-5,TRBD1,.,TGTGCCTGGGGACAGGGGAATAATCAGCCCCAGCATTTT,CAWGQGNNQPQHF
TRBV19,TRBJ1-5,TRBD1,.,TGTGCCAGTAGTACCCGTCGAGGGGGCGATCAGCCCCAGCATTTT,CASSTRRGGDQPQHF
TRBV9,TRBJ1-5,TRBD1,.,TGTGCCAGCAGCCAGGGACAGCAAAATCAGCCCCAGCATTTT,CASSQGQQNQPQHF
TRBV5-6,TRBJ1-1,TRBD1,.,TGTGCCAGCAGCTCAGGGACAGGGGGTTTAGCTTTCTTT,CASSSGTGGLAFF
TRBV10-3,TRBJ2-3,TRBD2,.,TGTGCCATCAGTGAGTCTAGCGGGAGGGTAGATACGCAGTATTTT,CAISESSGRVDTQYF
TRBV20-1,TRBJ1-1,TRBD1,.,TGCAGTGCTAGTCTTGCAGGGGGCTTGGGAGCTTTCTTT,CSASLAGGLGAFF
TRBV13,TRBJ2-3,.,.,TGTGCCAGCAGCTTAGGCAACGCGGCAGATACGCAGTATTTT,CASSLGNAADTQYF
TRBV27,TRBJ1-5,.,.,TGTGCCACCGGGGAGAATCAGCCCCAGCATTTT,CATGENQPQHF
TRBV9,TRBJ1-6,TRBD1,.,TGTGCCAGCAGCGCAGGGGGCGGTTCACCCCTCCACTTT,CASSAGGGSPLHF
TRBV30,TRBJ1-2,.,.,TGTGCCTGGAGTGGTTCCAGACAGACTGGCTACACCTTC,CAWSGSRQTGYTF
TRBV11-2,TRBJ1-1,.,once,TGTGCCAGCAGCTTATCTGGGCTGGGAGCTTTCTTT,CASSLSGLGAFF
TRBV4-2,TRBJ1-4,.,once,TGTGCCAGCAGCCCCGGGGTTGGGGGGGGCAGAGAAAAACTGTTTTTT,CASSPGVGGGREKLFF
TRBV24-1,TRBJ2-1,TRBD1,.,TGTGCCACCAGTGACTGGGGGACAGGGGGGTCCAATGAGCAGTTCTTC,CATSDWGTGGSNEQFF
TRBV2,TRBJ2-7,.,.,TGTGCCAGCAGTGATGACAGTCGGGCATACGAGCAGTACTTC,CASSDDSRAYEQYF
TRBV5-5,TRBJ2-7,.,.,TGTGCCAGCAGCCACGTAGGGGACTACGAGCAGTACTTC,CASSHVGDYEQYF
TRBV3-1/TRBV3-2,TRBJ2-5,TRBD2,.,TGTGCCAGCAGCCAAGAAACTAGCGTTGGGACCCAGTACTTC,CASSQETSVGTQYF
TRBV18,TRBJ2-1,.,.,TGTGCCAGCAACCCAGGAGGGTCCTACAATGAGCAGTTCTTC,CASNPGGSYNEQFF
TRBV30,TRBJ1-2,.,.,TGTGCCTGGTCCTGGGGGCGGGAGGGCTACACCTTC,CAWSWGREGYTF
TRBV7-3,TRBJ1-3,.,.,TGTGCCAGCAGCCCCAGTGGAGGAGGAAACACCATATATTTT,CASSPSGGGNTIYF
TRBV29-1,TRBJ2-1,.,.,TGCAGCGCTCAAGTAACAGGGTCTAATGAGCAGTTCTTC,CSAQVTGSNEQFF
TRBV9,TRBJ2-7,TRBD2,once,TGTGCCAGCAGCGTTTCCGCGACTAGCGTCTACGAGCAGTACTTC,CASSVSATSVYEQYF
TRBV28,TRBJ2-4,TRBD2,once,TGTGCCAGCAGCCTACCGGGAGGGGGGGACATTCAGTACTTC,CASSLPGGGDIQYF
TRBV5-4,TRBJ1-1,.,.,TGTGCCAGCAGTGTGGGGGGGAGTGAAGCTGAAGCTTTCTTT,CASSVGGSEAEAFF
TRBV30,TRBJ2-7,.,.,TGTGCCTGGAGTGGATTCCGGGGCGAGCAGTACTTC,CAWSGFRGEQYF
TRBV11-2,TRBJ1-6,.,.,TGTGCCAGCAGCTTAACCACCGGGTCCTCACCCCTCCACTTT,CASSLTTGSSPLHF
TRBV11-2,TRBJ2-1,.,.,TGTGCCAGCAGCTTAGCGGGTTACTACAATGAGCAGTTCTTC,CASSLAGYYNEQFF
TRBV6-5,TRBJ1-2,.,.,TGTGCCAGCAGCGAGAACCGAGACAGGTCGAGGACCTTC,CASSENRDRSRTF
TRBV11-2,TRBJ2-7,.,.,TGTGCCAGCAGCTTAGCGGGGACTTTCTCCTACGAGCAGTACTTC,CASSLAGTFSYEQYF
TRBV20-1,TRBJ2-1,TRBD2,.,TGCAGTGCTAGGGGCGGGAGTGAGCAGTTCTTC,CSARGGSEQFF
TRBV19,TRBJ1-4,.,.,TGTGCCAGTACCAACCTGGGGGCTGCAACTAATGAAAAACTGTTTTTT,CASTNLGAATNEKLFF
TRBV3-1/TRBV3-2,TRBJ2-5,.,few,TGTGCCAGCAGGGGGGGAGAGACCCAGTACTTC,CASRGGETQYF
TRBV6-5,TRBJ2-4,TRBD1,.,TGTGCCAGCGGACAGGGTGGCAAAAACATTCAGTACTTC,CASGQGGKNIQYF
TRBV7-2,TRBJ2-1,.,.,TGTGCCAGCAGCTTAGTAGGCGGAGATCCCTCCTACAATGAGCAGTTCTTC,CASSLVGGDPSYNEQFF